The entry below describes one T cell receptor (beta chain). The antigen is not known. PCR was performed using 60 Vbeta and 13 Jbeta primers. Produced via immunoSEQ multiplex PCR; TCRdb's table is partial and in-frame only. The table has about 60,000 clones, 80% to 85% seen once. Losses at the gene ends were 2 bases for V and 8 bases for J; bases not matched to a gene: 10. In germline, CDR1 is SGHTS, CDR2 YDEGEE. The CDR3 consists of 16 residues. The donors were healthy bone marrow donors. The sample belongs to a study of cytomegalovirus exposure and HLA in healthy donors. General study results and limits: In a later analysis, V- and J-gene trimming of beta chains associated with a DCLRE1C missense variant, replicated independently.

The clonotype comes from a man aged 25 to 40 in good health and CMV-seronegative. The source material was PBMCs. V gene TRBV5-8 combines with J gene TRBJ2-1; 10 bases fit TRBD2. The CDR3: CASSFLAGAGRDEQFF. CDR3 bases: TGTGCCAGCAGCTTCCTAGCGGGGGCAGGACGGGATGAGCAGTTCTTC.